The next 22 T cell receptor beta chains were all read from a single sample in a study of T-cell reconstitution after alpha-beta-depleted transplantation in children. Unique molecular identifiers were built into the TCRbeta library. TCRdb recomputed calls from the PCR reads with MiXCR, one row per CDR3 protein. This sample has around 240,000 distinct CDR3 sequences; roughly 8.2% occur once, and the top ten carry 5% to 7%. The specimen was PBMCs, mostly from graft donor cells, collected 180 days after TCRalphabeta/CD19-depleted stem cell transplant. These receptor sequences come from a male patient between 10 and 17 years old who had a stem cell transplant for acute lymphoblastic leukemia, so the T cells may come from the graft donor.

This clonotype was observed many times. The chain employs TRBV29-1 and TRBJ1-2; possible D gene TRBD1, 5 bases. From germline, CDR1 is SQVTM and CDR2 ANQGSEA. The CDR3 length is 13 residues. Trimming stripped 3 bases from V and 4 bases from J, with 12 bases between. CDR3 sequence (DNA): TGCAGCGTTGAGCAGGGTGCCGGCTATGGCTACACCTTC. Amino acid sequence: CSVEQGAGYGYTF.

This clonotype has ten or more counts. CDR3 sequence: CASSQEAGGPNEQFF. CDR3 DNA: TGTGCCAGCAGCCAAGAAGCGGGGGGCCCCAATGAGCAGTTCTTC. The chain combines TRBV4-2 with TRBJ2-1; 9 nucleotides align to TRBD2. The V and J ends lost 0 bases and 6 bases, in that order; junction bases with no gene match: 3. Germline CDR1 and CDR2: LGHNA and YNFKEQ. This CDR3 is 15 amino acids long.

This clonotype showed up many times. The chain uses TRBV28 and TRBJ2-5; D remains unclear. CDR3 size: 14 residues. Germline loops: CDR1 MDHEN, CDR2 SYDVKM. V lost 5 bases to trimming and J lost 5 bases, with 15 bases between them. CDR3 sequence (DNA): TGTGCCAGCAGTCCGACCAAAGCCGTGGAGACCCAGTACTTC. Its protein is CASSPTKAVETQYF.

This clonotype was seen many times. V usage is TRBV20-1 and J usage is TRBJ2-1; 9 nucleotides line up with TRBD2. Germline values: CDR1 DFQATT, CDR2 SNEGSKA (reference sequence). Germline trimming cut 3 bases from V and 4 bases from J; bases unmatched to any gene: 7. This CDR3 comprises 15 residues. The CDR3 DNA is TGCAGTGCTAGTTTTAGCGGGGGCACTTACAATGAGCAGTTCTTC. Protein product: CSASFSGGTYNEQFF.

The table lists this clonotype with many counts. V usage is TRBV27 and J usage is TRBJ1-6; D may be TRBD1 (5 bases). V was pared by 0 bases and J by 13 bases, with 28 bases between. Per germline, CDR1 MNHEY and CDR2 SMNVEV (reference sequence). The CDR3 extends over 19 amino acids. CDR3 nucleotides: TGTGCCAGCAGTTTATCCGCCGGGACCCCCTCCTTGGGTATCGATCCCCTCCACTTT. It specifies CASSLSAGTPSLGIDPLHF.

This clonotype was seen ten or more times. J is TRBJ1-1 and V is TRBV5-6; 11 positions match TRBD1. The trim removed 5 bases at V and 6 bases at J, leaving 6 bases unmatched. The CDR3 consists of 14 residues. Germline V gene lookup returns CDR1 SGHDT and CDR2 YYEEEE. In DNA, the CDR3 is TGTGCCAGCAGAATGGACAGGGGGCGGTCTGAAGCTTTCTTT. This sequence encodes CASRMDRGRSEAFF.

Many counts were recorded for this clonotype. The chain combines TRBV9 with TRBJ1-3; D not certain. The CDR3 is made up of 16 amino acids. Trimming removed 3 bases from V and 2 bases from J, with 15 bases in between. Looked up from germline, CDR1 is SGDLS and CDR2 is YYNGEE. The CDR3 nucleotides read TGTGCCAGCAGCGAAACTGTGACAAGCCCTGGAAACACCATATATTTT. Amino acid sequence: CASSETVTSPGNTIYF.

Ten or more counts support this clonotype. Here the CDR3 reads CASSHRDSGNTIYF. As DNA, the CDR3 is TGTGCCAGCAGCCACAGGGACTCTGGAAACACCATATATTTT. This chain connects TRBV12-3 or TRBV12-4 to TRBJ1-3; D may be TRBD1 (6 bases). This CDR3 has 14 residues. Trimming stripped 6 bases from V and 0 bases from J, with 9 bases between.

This clonotype was counted ten times or more. This sequence joins TRBV11-1 and TRBJ2-7, with 13 bases identical to TRBD2. This CDR3 contains 18 residues. Germline V gene sequence: CDR1 SGHAT, CDR2 FQDESV (reference sequence). V gave up 1 base and J gave up 4 bases; unmatched junction bases: 10. The CDR3 region has the DNA TGTGCCAGCAGCTTAGAGGGACTAGCGGGATCCCCGAAGTACGAGCAGTACTTC. Translating gives CASSLEGLAGSPKYEQYF.

Notes on this clonotype: A much larger clone sits a single nucleotide away, making a read error possible. The J gene is TRBJ2-1, the V gene TRBV20-1; TRBD2 matches at 7 bases. CDR3 size: 15 residues. With V trimmed by 3 bases and J by 6 bases, 11 bases remained unmatched. CDR1 and CDR2 from the germline V gene are DFQATT and SNEGSKA (reference sequence). CDR3: CSARGPRTRGNEQFF. In nucleotides, the CDR3 is TGCAGTGCTAGGGGTCCCAGGACTAGAGGCAATGAGCAGTTCTTC.

This clonotype was picked up many times. The chain is built from TRBV29-1 and TRBJ1-2, with 7 bases matching TRBD1. Unmatched junction bases numbered 7, after V lost 6 bases and J lost 0 bases. Germline V lookup: CDR1 SQVTM, CDR2 ANQGSEA. This CDR3 is built from 14 residues. The CDR3: CSVGGTASNYGYTF. The CDR3 DNA reads as TGCAGCGTCGGCGGGACAGCCTCTAACTATGGCTACACCTTC.

The table lists this clonotype with many counts. The rearrangement links TRBV20-1 to TRBJ2-3, with D hard to call. V lost 6 bases, J lost 2 bases, and 9 bases lay in between. The germline gives CDR1 DFQATT, CDR2 SNEGSKA (reference sequence). There are 12 residues in the CDR3. For the CDR3, the DNA is TGCAGTGCCCCGGGCCTCACAGATACGCAGTATTTT. Residues: CSAPGLTDTQYF.

This clonotype was detected ten times or more. This chain links TRBV4-2 with TRBJ2-3; D may correspond to TRBD1 or TRBD2 (6 bases each). The CDR3 has 19 amino acids. From germline, CDR1 is LGHNA and CDR2 YNFKEQ. V lost 1 base, J lost 6 bases, and 26 bases lay in between. This CDR3 reads CASSQGAGPGGQNGDTQYF. The DNA of the CDR3 is TGTGCCAGCAGCCAAGGCGCGGGGCCCGGGGGCCAAAACGGGGATACGCAGTATTTT.

In its sample, this clonotype was seen many times. V and J are TRBV6-5 and TRBJ2-1, with a possible D match to TRBD2 (6 bases). V gave up 4 bases and J gave up 12 bases, with 13 bases separating them. Germline values: CDR1 MNHEY, CDR2 SVGAGI. The length of the CDR3 is 12 residues. CDR3 DNA: TGTGCCAGCAGTTCGACTAGAGGTTGGCAGTTCTTC. Amino acids: CASSSTRGWQFF.

This clonotype was recorded at least ten times. The rearrangement links TRBV29-1 to TRBJ2-1; 13 positions match TRBD2. Germline assignment: CDR1 SQVTM and CDR2 ANQGSEA. V trimming: 1 base; J trimming: 4 bases; junction bases outside the gene matches: 7. This CDR3 region has 17 residues. CDR3 coding DNA: TGCAGCGTTGAAGCGAACGGACTAGCGGGGGCTTACAATGAGCAGTTCTTC. Translated: CSVEANGLAGAYNEQFF.

The table lists this clonotype with many counts. The rearrangement joins TRBV28 to TRBJ1-5; perhaps TRBD1 as D (5 bases). The CDR3 consists of 15 residues. Trimming pared 5 bases from V and 0 bases from J, leaving 11 bases between. Germline V gene sequence: CDR1 MDHEN, CDR2 SYDVKM. DNA of the CDR3: TGTGCCAGCAGTCGACAGCCGTATAGCAATCAGCCCCAGCATTTT. Translation gives CASSRQPYSNQPQHF.

This clonotype was observed at least ten times. The chain uses TRBV29-1 and TRBJ2-3; a possible D gene is TRBD1 (5 bases). Trimming cost V 2 bases and J 0 bases, with 9 bases left between them. The CDR3 is made up of 14 amino acids. Germline V gene data show CDR1 as SQVTM and CDR2 as ANQGSEA. CDR3 bases: TGCAGCGTTGAAAGGACATCTAGCACAGATACGCAGTATTTT. The encoded protein is CSVERTSSTDTQYF.

The chain uses TRBV19 and TRBJ2-2; D is unresolved. V shed 2 bases and J shed 5 bases, with 6 bases lying between them. Germline V gives CDR1 LNHDA, CDR2 SQIVND (reference sequence). The CDR3 is 13 amino acids. For the CDR3, the DNA is TGTGCCAGTAGTATAATCTCAACCGGGGAGCTGTTTTTT. It translates to CASSIISTGELFF.

This clonotype was picked up many times. This chain joins TRBV27 and TRBJ1-1; D call uncertain. The CDR3 extends over 14 amino acids. V shed 0 bases and J shed 1 base, with 6 bases lying between them. Germline loops: CDR1 MNHEY, CDR2 SMNVEV (reference sequence). CDR3 DNA sequence: TGTGCCAGCAGTTTATCGGGCGCGAACACTGAAGCTTTCTTT. This translates into CASSLSGANTEAFF.

This clonotype came up many times. V usage is TRBV9 and J usage is TRBJ2-5; 8 bases match TRBD2. The CDR3 is 16 residues long. CDR1 and CDR2 from the germline V gene are SGDLS and YYNGEE. Trimming cost V 1 base and J 5 bases; bases outside gene matches: 10. The DNA for the CDR3 is TGTGCCAGCAGCGTAAATGAAGCGGGAGTTGGCGAGACCCAGTACTTC. This encodes CASSVNEAGVGETQYF.

This clonotype has ten or more counts. The chain is built from TRBV7-3 and TRBJ2-1, with TRBD2 identical over 8 bases. Germline V gene sequence: CDR1 SGHTA, CDR2 FQGTGA. Losses at the gene ends were 2 bases for V and 6 bases for J; bases not matched to a gene: 15. The CDR3 has 18 amino acids. The CDR3 DNA sequence: TGTGCCAGCAGCTTAGGAAACCGTGGGGCGGGGGGTATCAATGAGCAGTTCTTC. Translated, it gives CASSLGNRGAGGINEQFF.

Only a few counts were recorded for this clonotype. This chain connects TRBV29-1 to TRBJ1-1; perhaps TRBD1 as D (6 bases). CDR1 is SQVTM, CDR2 ANQGSEA, per germline. The CDR3 spans 13 residues. Trimming took 3 bases from V and 5 from J, leaving 13 bases between them. The CDR3 is CSVEWGARTEAFF. The CDR3 nucleotides are TGCAGCGTTGAGTGGGGGGCGAGAACTGAAGCTTTCTTT.